This passage covers 12 T cell receptor beta chains from one sample sequenced in a study of monozygotic twins with inflammatory bowel disease. TCRdb reprocessed the 5' RACE reads, keeping one entry per CDR3 protein, no DNA. This listing includes a few hundred thousand distinct CDR3 sequences. Sequences were obtained from blood. These TCRs come from a human donor with ulcerative colitis or Crohn's disease, or a healthy co-twin of an affected twin (not recorded which).

The chain recombines TRBV4-2 with TRBJ2-1. CDR1 is LGHNA, CDR2 YNFKEQ, per germline. The CDR3 extends over 16 amino acids. CDR3 amino acids: CASSQELAAGNNEQFF.

J is TRBJ1-2 and V is TRBV6-5; TCRdb returns TRBD1, unconfirmable since there is no DNA. Germline CDR1 and CDR2: MNHEY and SVGAGI. This CDR3 has 13 residues. CDR3 sequence reads: CASSSPQGYGYTF.

The J gene is TRBJ1-2, the V gene TRBV20-1; TCRdb calls TRBD1, which cannot be checked without DNA. Germline-derived CDR1 and CDR2 are DFQATT and SNEGSKA (reference sequence). This CDR3 has 13 amino acids. CDR3 amino acids: CSARGTGLYGYTF.

CDR3 protein: CASSYDRDGKAFF. The rearrangement uses TRBV12-3 or TRBV12-4 and TRBJ1-1; TCRdb lists TRBD1, though no DNA is available to test this call. The CDR3 spans 13 residues.

The rearrangement links TRBV5-1 to TRBJ2-1; no DNA is available, so the TRBD2 call from TCRdb remains unchecked. The CDR3 is 17 residues long. Germline CDR1 reads SGHRS; CDR2 reads YFSETQ. The CDR3 is CASSLRIGTAAYNEQFF.

The rearrangement links TRBV18 to TRBJ1-3. The CDR3 loop spans 15 amino acids. Germline CDR1 and CDR2: KGHSH and LQKENI. The CDR3 here is CASSSRAGAGNTIYF.

The chain links TRBV6-5 to TRBJ2-5. Looked up from germline, CDR1 is MNHEY and CDR2 is SVGAGI. The CDR3 totals 16 residues. The CDR3 loop reads CASSYGKNNLQETQYF.

The chain joins TRBV12-3 or TRBV12-4 to TRBJ2-4; the TCRdb D gene call, TRBD1, has no DNA to confirm it. CDR3 length: 14 residues. CDR3 sequence reads: CTSSGHIAKNIQYF.

The chain uses TRBV12-3 or TRBV12-4 and TRBJ1-1; the TCRdb D gene call, TRBD1, has no DNA to confirm it. This CDR3 is built from 14 residues. CDR3 sequence: CASSFAQGATEAFF.

This sequence joins TRBV5-1 and TRBJ2-3. Per the germline V gene, CDR1 is SGHRS and CDR2 is YFSETQ. This CDR3 has 14 amino acids. This CDR3 is CASSLVGEADTQYF.

This CDR3 reads CASSLAGTSFETQYF. The chain is built from TRBV28 and TRBJ2-5; absent DNA, TCRdb's TRBD2 call cannot be checked. The CDR3 is 15 residues long. CDR1 MDHEN and CDR2 SYDVKM come from the germline V gene.

The chain employs TRBV10-3 and TRBJ2-3; TCRdb selects TRBD2, and the lack of DNA leaves this call unchecked. Germline CDR1 ENHRY, CDR2 SYGVKD. CDR3 length equals 13 residues. This chain's CDR3 is CAIRASLVDTQYF.